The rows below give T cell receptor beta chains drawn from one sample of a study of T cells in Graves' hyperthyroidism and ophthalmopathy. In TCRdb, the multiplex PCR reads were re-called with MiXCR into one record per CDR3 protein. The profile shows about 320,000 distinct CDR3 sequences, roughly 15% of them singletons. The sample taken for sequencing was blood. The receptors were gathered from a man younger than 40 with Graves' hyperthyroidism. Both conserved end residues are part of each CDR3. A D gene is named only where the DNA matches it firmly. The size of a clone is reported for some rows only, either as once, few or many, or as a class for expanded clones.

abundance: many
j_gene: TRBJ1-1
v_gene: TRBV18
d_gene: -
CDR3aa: CASSGRMQNTEAFF
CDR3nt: TGTGCCAGCTCAGGCAGGATGCAGAACACTGAAGCTTTCTTT

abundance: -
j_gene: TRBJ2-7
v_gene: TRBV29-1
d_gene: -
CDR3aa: CSVANREPYEQYF
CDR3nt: TGCAGCGTGGCAAACAGGGAACCCTACGAGCAGTACTTC

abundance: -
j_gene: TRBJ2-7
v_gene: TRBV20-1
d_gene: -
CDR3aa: CSAGDSPPYEQYF
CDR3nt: TGCAGTGCTGGCGACAGCCCCCCTTACGAGCAGTACTTC

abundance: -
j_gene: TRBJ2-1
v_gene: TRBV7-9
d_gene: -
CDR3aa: CASSRIDKGNEQFF
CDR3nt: TGTGCCAGCAGCCGTATCGACAAGGGCAATGAGCAGTTCTTC

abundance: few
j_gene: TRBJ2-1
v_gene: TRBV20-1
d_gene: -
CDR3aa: CSARDLAAGGNEQFF
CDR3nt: TGCAGTGCTAGAGATTTAGCAGCGGGTGGCAATGAGCAGTTCTTC

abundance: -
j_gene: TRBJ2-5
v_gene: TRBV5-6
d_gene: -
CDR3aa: CASSLVKGGETRYF
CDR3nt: TGTGCCAGCAGCTTGGTTAAGGGCGGGGAGACCCGGTACTTC

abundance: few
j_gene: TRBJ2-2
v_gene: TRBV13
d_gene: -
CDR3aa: CASTPRGATNTGELFF
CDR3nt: TGTGCCAGCACCCCAAGAGGCGCTACGAACACCGGGGAGCTGTTTTTT

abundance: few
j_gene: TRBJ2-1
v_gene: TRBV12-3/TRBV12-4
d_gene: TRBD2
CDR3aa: CASRLGRGGDNEQFF
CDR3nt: TGTGCCAGCAGATTGGGTCGTGGGGGGGACAATGAGCAGTTCTTC

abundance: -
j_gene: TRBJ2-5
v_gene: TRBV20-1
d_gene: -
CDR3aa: CSASRGEQETQYF
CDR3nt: TGCAGTGCTTCTAGAGGGGAGCAAGAGACCCAGTACTTC

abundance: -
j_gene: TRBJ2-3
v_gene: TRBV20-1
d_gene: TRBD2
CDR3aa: CSATTSGRLTDTQYF
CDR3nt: TGCAGTGCTACGACTAGCGGGAGACTCACAGATACGCAGTATTTT

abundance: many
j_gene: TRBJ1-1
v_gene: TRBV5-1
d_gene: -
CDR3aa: CASSPRRENTEAFF
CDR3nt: TGCGCCAGCAGCCCCCGGAGAGAGAACACTGAAGCTTTCTTT

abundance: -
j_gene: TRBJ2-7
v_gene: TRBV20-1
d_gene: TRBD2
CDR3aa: CSASTSGRAPHEQYF
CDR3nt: TGCAGTGCTAGTACTAGCGGGAGGGCCCCTCACGAGCAGTACTTC

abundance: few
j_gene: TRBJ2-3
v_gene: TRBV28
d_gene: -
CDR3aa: CASSSGGPSTDTQYF
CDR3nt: TGTGCCAGCAGTTCTGGGGGGCCCAGCACAGATACGCAGTATTTT

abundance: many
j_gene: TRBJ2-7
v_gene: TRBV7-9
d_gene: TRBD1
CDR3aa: CASTTGTGIEQYF
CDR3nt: TGTGCCAGCACCACCGGGACAGGGATCGAGCAGTACTTC

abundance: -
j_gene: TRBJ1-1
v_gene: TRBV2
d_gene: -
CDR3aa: CATMTRVNTDAFF
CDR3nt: TGCGCCACAATGACGAGGGTGAACACTGACGCTTTCTTT

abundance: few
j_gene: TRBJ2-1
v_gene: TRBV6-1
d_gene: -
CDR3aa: CASSQTPSALSYNEQFF
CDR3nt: TGTGCCAGCAGCCAAACCCCATCGGCGTTATCCTACAATGAGCAGTTCTTC

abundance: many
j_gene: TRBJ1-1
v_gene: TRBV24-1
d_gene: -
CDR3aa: CATSDPSGTGTEAFF
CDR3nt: TGTGCCACCAGTGATCCGTCCGGGACGGGCACTGAAGCTTTCTTT

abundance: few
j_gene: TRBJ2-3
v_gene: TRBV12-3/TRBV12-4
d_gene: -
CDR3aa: CASSPDTQYF
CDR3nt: TGTGCCAGCAGCCCAGATACGCAGTATTTT

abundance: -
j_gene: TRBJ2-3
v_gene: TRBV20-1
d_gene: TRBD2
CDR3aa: CSATVWGLAGVSDTQYF
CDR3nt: TGCAGTGCTACCGTCTGGGGACTAGCGGGAGTATCAGATACGCAGTATTTT

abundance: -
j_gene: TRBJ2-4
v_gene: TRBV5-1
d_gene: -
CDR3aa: CASSPGLKNVQYF
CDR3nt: TGCGCCAGCAGCCCGGGACTTAAAAACGTTCAGTACTTC

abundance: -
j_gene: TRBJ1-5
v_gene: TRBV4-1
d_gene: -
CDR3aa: CASSAQTDQPQHF
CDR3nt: TGCGCCAGCAGCGCCCAGACTGATCAGCCCCAGCATTTT

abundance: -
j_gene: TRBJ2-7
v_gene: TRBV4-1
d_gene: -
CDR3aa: CASSQGPRATAEQYF
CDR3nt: TGCGCCAGCAGCCAAGGGCCGCGAGCCACCGCCGAGCAGTACTTC

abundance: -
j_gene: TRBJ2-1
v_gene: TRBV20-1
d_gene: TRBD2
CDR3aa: CSARDWAGGPNEQFF
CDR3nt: TGCAGTGCTAGGGACTGGGCGGGAGGGCCCAATGAGCAGTTCTTC

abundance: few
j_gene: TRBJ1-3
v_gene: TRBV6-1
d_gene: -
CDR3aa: CAIKAEGYSGNTIYF
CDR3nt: TGTGCCATCAAAGCGGAGGGCTACTCTGGAAACACCATATATTTT

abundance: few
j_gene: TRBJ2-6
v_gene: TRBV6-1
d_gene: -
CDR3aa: CASTAEGSGANVLTF
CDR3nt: TGTGCCAGCACTGCGGAGGGCTCTGGGGCCAACGTCCTGACTTTC

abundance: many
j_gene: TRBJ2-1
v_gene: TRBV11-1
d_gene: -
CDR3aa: CASSSMRGYNEQFF
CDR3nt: TGTGCCAGCAGCTCGATGCGAGGGTACAATGAGCAGTTCTTC

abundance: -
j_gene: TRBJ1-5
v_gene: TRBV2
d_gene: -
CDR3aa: CASNRGQPQHF
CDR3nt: TGTGCCAGCAATCGGGGACAGCCCCAGCATTTT

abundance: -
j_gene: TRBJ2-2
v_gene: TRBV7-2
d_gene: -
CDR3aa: CASSRIGRGSRDGELFF
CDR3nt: TGTGCCAGCAGCCGAATTGGGAGGGGGTCTCGGGATGGGGAGCTGTTTTTT

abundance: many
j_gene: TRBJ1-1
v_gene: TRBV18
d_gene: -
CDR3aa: CASSPMVWGVGTEAFF
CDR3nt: TGTGCCAGCTCACCCATGGTGTGGGGAGTGGGCACTGAAGCTTTCTTT

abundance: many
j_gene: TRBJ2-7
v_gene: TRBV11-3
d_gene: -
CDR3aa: CASSLTRAAPEQYF
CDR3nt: TGTGCCAGCAGCTTAACTAGAGCGGCGCCCGAGCAGTACTTC

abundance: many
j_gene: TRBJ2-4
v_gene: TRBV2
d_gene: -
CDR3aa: CASSEGVLAKNIQYF
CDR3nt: TGTGCCAGCTCCGAGGGGGTTTTAGCCAAAAACATTCAGTACTTC

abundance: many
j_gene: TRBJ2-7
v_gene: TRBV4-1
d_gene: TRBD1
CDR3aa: CASSPRQGENEQYF
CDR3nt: TGCGCCAGCAGCCCGCGACAGGGGGAGAACGAGCAGTACTTC

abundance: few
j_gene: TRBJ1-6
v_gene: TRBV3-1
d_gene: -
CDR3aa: CASSQSSDRRVERGSPLHF
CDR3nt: TGTGCCAGCAGCCAATCATCCGACAGACGAGTTGAGAGGGGTTCACCCCTCCACTTT